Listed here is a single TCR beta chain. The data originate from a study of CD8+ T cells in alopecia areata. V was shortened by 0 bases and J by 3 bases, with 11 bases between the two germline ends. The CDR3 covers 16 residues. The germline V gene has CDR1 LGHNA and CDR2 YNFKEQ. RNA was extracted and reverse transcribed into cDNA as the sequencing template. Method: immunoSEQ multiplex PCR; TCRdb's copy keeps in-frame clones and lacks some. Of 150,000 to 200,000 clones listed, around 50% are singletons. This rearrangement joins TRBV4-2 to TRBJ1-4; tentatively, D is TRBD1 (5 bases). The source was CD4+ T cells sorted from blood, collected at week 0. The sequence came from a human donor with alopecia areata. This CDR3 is CASSQDDRGPNEKLFF. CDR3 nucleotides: TGTGCCAGCAGCCAAGACGATAGGGGACCTAATGAAAAACTGTTTTTT.